This is a list of T cell receptor beta chains from one sample in a study of control samples from healthy donors and cancer patients. Sequencing used immunoSEQ multiplex PCR; TCRdb keeps in-frame clones, though not all of them. The data contain under 150,000 clones, about 87% of them singletons. The sequenced sample was blood. These receptor sequences come from a man aged 55 to 70 in good health. Each CDR3 is given with its conserved first and last residue. The D gene is left open where the match is weak. Where a row states a size, it is once, few, many or the class of an expanded clone; other rows omit it.

J gene | clone size | V gene | D gene | CDR3 protein | CDR3 DNA
TRBJ1-2 | . | TRBV5-1 | . | CASSLEGFDGYTF | TGCGCCAGCAGCTTGGAAGGATTCGATGGCTACACCTTC
TRBJ2-1 | . | TRBV3-1/TRBV3-2 | . | CASSLRDNPSAEQFF | TGTGCCAGCAGCCTCCGGGACAATCCCTCTGCAGAGCAGTTCTTC
TRBJ1-1 | . | TRBV12-3/TRBV12-4 | . | CASSLRVDTEAFF | TGTGCCAGCAGTTTAAGGGTGGACACTGAAGCTTTCTTT
TRBJ2-6 | . | TRBV3-1/TRBV3-2 | TRBD1 | CASSQEFGRARTGPSGANVLTF | TGTGCCAGCAGCCAAGAGTTTGGAAGAGCCCGGACAGGCCCCTCTGGGGCCAACGTCCTGACTTTC
TRBJ2-2 | . | TRBV21-1 | . | CASSKGTISTGELFF | TGTGCCAGCAGCAAAGGGACAATAAGCACCGGGGAGCTGTTTTTT
TRBJ2-3 | . | TRBV7-2 | TRBD2 | CASSYTSGGGFDTQYF | TGTGCCAGCAGCTACACTAGCGGGGGGGGATTTGATACGCAGTATTTT
TRBJ1-1 | . | TRBV18 | . | CASSPTGLDEAFF | TGTGCCAGCTCACCTACAGGGTTAGATGAAGCTTTCTTT
TRBJ2-3 | . | TRBV5-5 | TRBD1 | CASSSMGQGVSDTQYF | TGTGCCAGCAGCTCCATGGGACAGGGGGTTTCAGATACGCAGTATTTT
TRBJ2-3 | . | TRBV7-2 | . | CASSLWQGGGDTQYF | TGTGCCAGCAGCTTATGGCAGGGAGGCGGGGATACGCAGTATTTT
TRBJ1-6 | once | TRBV6-5 | TRBD1 | CASSYGQGDLHF | TGTGCCAGCAGTTACGGACAGGGCGACCTCCACTTT
TRBJ2-5 | few | TRBV27 | TRBD2 | CASRSLAGGRETQYF | TGTGCCAGCAGAAGTCTAGCGGGGGGGCGAGAGACCCAGTACTTC
TRBJ2-2 | once | TRBV3-1/TRBV3-2 | . | CASSPPGVLQPGELFF | TGTGCCAGCAGCCCCCCAGGTGTATTGCAACCCGGGGAGCTGTTTTTT
TRBJ2-7 | . | TRBV18 | TRBD1 | CASSLTQGNEQYF | TGTGCCAGCTCATTAACACAGGGGAACGAGCAGTACTTC
TRBJ2-7 | . | TRBV7-2 | TRBD1 | CASNVLQGASEQYF | TGTGCCAGCAACGTTTTACAGGGGGCGAGCGAGCAGTACTTC
TRBJ1-3 | . | TRBV5-6 | . | CASSFSSGNTIYF | TGTGCCAGCAGCTTCAGCTCTGGAAACACCATATATTTT
TRBJ1-5 | . | TRBV3-1/TRBV3-2 | TRBD1 | CASSQGQGAGQPQHF | TGTGCCAGCAGCCAAGGGCAGGGGGCAGGTCAGCCCCAGCATTTT
TRBJ1-2 | . | TRBV18 | . | CASSPETVNYGYTF | TGTGCCAGCTCACCGGAGACAGTCAACTATGGCTACACCTTC
TRBJ1-1 | . | TRBV7-2 | . | CASSWAGLNTEAFF | TGTGCCAGCAGCTGGGCAGGGTTGAACACTGAAGCTTTCTTT
TRBJ2-1 | . | TRBV3-1/TRBV3-2 | . | CASGRRGANNEQFF | TGTGCCAGCGGACGCCGGGGTGCTAACAATGAGCAGTTCTTC
TRBJ1-1 | . | TRBV7-8 | TRBD1 | CASSIMGQSGKAEAFF | TGTGCCAGCAGCATTATGGGACAGTCTGGGAAGGCTGAAGCTTTCTTT
TRBJ1-2 | . | TRBV29-1 | . | CSVSVVGTSPYGYTF | TGCAGCGTCTCGGTGGTGGGGACCAGTCCGTATGGCTACACCTTC
TRBJ2-7 | . | TRBV7-9 | . | CASSLEAPAGQYF | TGTGCCAGCAGCTTAGAAGCCCCTGCGGGGCAGTACTTC
TRBJ1-1 | . | TRBV7-2 | . | CASSFLPHMNTEAFF | TGTGCCAGCAGCTTTTTGCCTCACATGAACACTGAAGCTTTCTTT
TRBJ2-3 | . | TRBV27 | TRBD1 | CATKAGGYTDTQYF | TGTGCCACAAAGGCAGGGGGCTACACAGATACGCAGTATTTT
TRBJ2-5 | . | TRBV4-2 | . | CASSQDGGREETQYF | TGTGCCAGCAGCCAAGATGGAGGGAGAGAAGAGACCCAGTACTTC
TRBJ2-1 | . | TRBV7-2 | TRBD2 | CASSLEGTRGVLNEQFF | TGTGCCAGCAGCTTAGAGGGGACTAGGGGGGTTTTGAATGAGCAGTTCTTC
TRBJ2-1 | . | TRBV30 | TRBD1 | CAWSGDRGFPTYYNEQFF | TGTGCCTGGAGTGGGGACAGGGGATTCCCGACGTACTACAATGAGCAGTTCTTC
TRBJ1-5 | . | TRBV12-3/TRBV12-4 | TRBD1 | CASSTGGNQPQHF | TGTGCCAGCAGTACAGGGGGCAATCAGCCCCAGCATTTT
TRBJ1-5 | . | TRBV6-5 | . | CASRENQPQHF | TGTGCCAGCAGGGAGAATCAGCCCCAGCATTTT
TRBJ2-3 | . | TRBV3-1/TRBV3-2 | . | CASSQGGLYTDTQYF | TGTGCCAGCAGCCAAGGGGGCCTTTACACAGATACGCAGTATTTT
TRBJ2-7 | . | TRBV28 | . | CASSAGVEGKHEQYF | TGTGCCAGCAGTGCCGGAGTCGAGGGAAAGCACGAGCAGTACTTC
TRBJ2-7 | . | TRBV6-2/TRBV6-3 | TRBD2 | CASSSAGGRSYEQYF | TGTGCCAGCAGCTCAGCCGGGGGGAGGAGCTACGAGCAGTACTTC
TRBJ1-1 | . | TRBV7-9 | . | CASSDGWGTEAFF | TGTGCCAGCAGCGACGGTTGGGGCACTGAAGCTTTCTTT
TRBJ1-3 | . | TRBV28 | . | CASSQGNGNTIYF | TGTGCCAGCAGTCAGGGTAATGGAAACACCATATATTTT
TRBJ1-3 | . | TRBV11-2 | . | CASSLNPLSSGNTIYF | TGTGCCAGCAGCCTGAATCCCCTTAGCTCTGGAAACACCATATATTTT
TRBJ1-6 | . | TRBV7-2 | . | CASSLGVNGNSPLHF | TGTGCCAGCAGCTTAGGGGTGAATGGGAATTCACCCCTCCACTTT
TRBJ2-2 | few | TRBV4-1 | TRBD2 | CASHQASGGQNTGELFF | TGCGCCAGTCACCAGGCTAGCGGGGGCCAGAACACCGGGGAGCTGTTTTTT
TRBJ2-3 | few | TRBV19 | . | CASSKQGYSTDTQYF | TGTGCCAGTAGTAAACAGGGTTACAGCACAGATACGCAGTATTTT
TRBJ2-5 | . | TRBV4-1 | TRBD2 | CASSQDGGGAMETQYF | TGCGCCAGCAGCCAAGATGGCGGGGGGGCCATGGAGACCCAGTACTTC
TRBJ2-2 | medium-sized | TRBV5-1 | TRBD2 | CASSYPWTSDDGELFF | TGCGCCAGCAGCTATCCTTGGACTAGCGACGACGGGGAGCTGTTTTTT
TRBJ2-6 | . | TRBV25-1 | TRBD1 | CASSQQGTGANVLTF | TGTGCCAGCAGCCAACAGGGGACTGGGGCCAACGTCCTGACTTTC
TRBJ1-1 | . | TRBV10-2 | . | CASSDSGFTEAFF | TGCGCCAGCAGTGATTCAGGGTTCACTGAAGCTTTCTTT
TRBJ2-7 | . | TRBV28 | TRBD1 | CASRRDRVYEQYF | TGTGCCAGCCGTAGGGACAGGGTCTACGAGCAGTACTTC
TRBJ2-3 | . | TRBV30 | TRBD1 | CAWSASGGWSDTQYF | TGTGCCTGGAGTGCCTCAGGGGGCTGGTCAGATACGCAGTATTTT
TRBJ1-5 | . | TRBV6-5 | TRBD1 | CASSRGGQDNQPQHF | TGTGCCAGCAGCCGTGGCGGACAGGACAATCAGCCCCAGCATTTT
TRBJ2-5 | . | TRBV18 | . | CASSPLGGVQETQYF | TGTGCCAGCTCACCCCTCGGAGGCGTTCAAGAGACCCAGTACTTC
TRBJ2-7 | . | TRBV2 | . | CASTGAVTYEQYF | TGTGCCAGCACGGGTGCGGTGACCTACGAGCAGTACTTC
TRBJ2-7 | . | TRBV7-2 | TRBD2 | CASSPKRSAGLAGIEQYF | TGTGCCAGCAGCCCGAAACGATCGGCGGGACTAGCGGGTATCGAGCAGTACTTC
TRBJ1-5 | . | TRBV19 | TRBD1 | CASSRQGASNQPQHF | TGTGCCAGTAGCAGACAGGGGGCGAGCAATCAGCCCCAGCATTTT
TRBJ2-3 | . | TRBV7-8 | . | CASSPDTPTQYF | TGTGCCAGCAGCCCAGACACCCCTACGCAGTATTTT
TRBJ1-1 | once | TRBV5-1 | TRBD1 | CASSLGSTGGTEAFF | TGCGCCAGCAGCTTGGGCTCAACAGGGGGCACTGAAGCTTTCTTT
TRBJ2-1 | . | TRBV5-1 | TRBD2 | CASSLGGTSGNNEQFF | TGCGCCAGCAGCTTGGGGGGGACTAGCGGGAACAATGAGCAGTTCTTC
TRBJ2-3 | . | TRBV30 | . | CAWSPFTDTQYF | TGTGCCTGGAGTCCCTTCACAGATACGCAGTATTTT
TRBJ2-2 | . | TRBV7-3 | . | CASSSVPNWGNTGELFF | TGTGCCAGCAGCTCGGTGCCGAATTGGGGGAACACCGGGGAGCTGTTTTTT
TRBJ2-3 | . | TRBV19 | . | CASSTSPAGDLADTQYF | TGTGCCAGTAGTACCAGCCCCGCAGGGGATCTCGCAGATACGCAGTATTTT
TRBJ1-4 | . | TRBV7-2 | . | CASSLGFGEGKLFF | TGTGCCAGCAGCTTGGGTTTCGGAGAAGGAAAACTGTTTTTT
TRBJ1-2 | . | TRBV28 | . | CASSLEGSYTF | TGTGCCAGCAGTTTAGAGGGCAGCTACACCTTC